This TCR beta chain was profiled in a study of T cells after yellow fever vaccination. Making TCR cDNA involved 5'RACE template switching, which added UMIs and a universal primer site. Using its own MiXCR run on the 5' RACE reads, TCRdb lists one record per CDR3 protein. The table lists more than 90,000 distinct CDR3 sequences, 6.5% to 9% of them singletons. Losses at the gene ends were 7 bases for V and 6 bases for J; bases not matched to a gene: 10. Germline CDR1 reads SEHNR; CDR2 reads FQNEAQ (reference sequence). The CDR3 has 16 amino acids. Many counts were recorded for this clonotype. This sequence was found in a man in his thirties or forties who received the YFV17D yellow fever vaccine. V gene TRBV7-9 combines with J gene TRBJ2-1, with 12 bases matching TRBD2. The specimen was CD8+ T cells sorted from PBMCs, collected 45 days after the yellow fever booster vaccination. The CDR3 sequence is CASTLQTSGRFNEQFF. The CDR3 coding sequence is TGTGCCAGCACTCTCCAGACTAGCGGGAGATTCAATGAGCAGTTCTTC.